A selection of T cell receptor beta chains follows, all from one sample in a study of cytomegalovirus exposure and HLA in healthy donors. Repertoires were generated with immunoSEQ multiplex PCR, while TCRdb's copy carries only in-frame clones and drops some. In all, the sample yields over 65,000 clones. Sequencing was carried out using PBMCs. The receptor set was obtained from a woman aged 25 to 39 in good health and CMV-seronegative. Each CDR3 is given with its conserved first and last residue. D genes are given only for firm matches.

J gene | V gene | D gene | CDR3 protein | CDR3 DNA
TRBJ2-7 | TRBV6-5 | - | CASRTGTNYEQYF | TGTGCCAGCAGGACCGGGACAAACTACGAGCAGTACTTC
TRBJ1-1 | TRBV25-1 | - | CASSELTDRDTEAFF | TGTGCCAGCAGTGAACTGACAGATAGGGACACTGAAGCTTTCTTT
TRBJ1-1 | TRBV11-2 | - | CASSFNRDTEAFF | TGTGCCAGCAGCTTTAACAGGGACACTGAAGCTTTCTTT
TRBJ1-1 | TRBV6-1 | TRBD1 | CASIERDRGWTEAFF | TGTGCCAGCATCGAACGGGACAGGGGGTGGACTGAAGCTTTCTTT
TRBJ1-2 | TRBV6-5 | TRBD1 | CASSYAGGGYGYTF | TGTGCCAGCAGTTATGCAGGGGGCGGCTATGGCTACACCTTC
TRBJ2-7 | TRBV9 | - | CASSLREGEQYF | TGTGCCAGCAGCCTCAGGGAAGGCGAGCAGTACTTC
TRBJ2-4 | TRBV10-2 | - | CASNVGMGVSIQYF | TGCGCCAGCAATGTAGGGATGGGAGTTAGCATTCAGTACTTC
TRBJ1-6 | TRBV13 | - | CASSRTWPNGHSPLHF | TGTGCCAGCAGCCGGACATGGCCAAACGGCCATTCACCCCTCCACTTT
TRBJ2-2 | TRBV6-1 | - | CASSEAGRGTGELFF | TGTGCCAGCAGTGAAGCAGGACGGGGGACCGGGGAGCTGTTTTTT
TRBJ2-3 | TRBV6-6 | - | CASSAWGRGRTDTQYF | TGTGCCAGCAGTGCCTGGGGCAGGGGTAGAACAGATACGCAGTATTTT
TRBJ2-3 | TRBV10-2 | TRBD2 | CASKLAGGLSTDTQYF | TGCGCCAGCAAACTAGCGGGGGGCCTTAGCACAGATACGCAGTATTTT
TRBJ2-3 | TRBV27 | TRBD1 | CASSLYPGTVEYF | TGTGCCAGCAGTTTATATCCCGGGACAGTTGAGTATTTT
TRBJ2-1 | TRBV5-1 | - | CASSLTGPYNEQFF | TGCGCCAGCAGCTTGACAGGCCCATACAATGAGCAGTTCTTC
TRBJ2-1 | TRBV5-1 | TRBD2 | CASSLTAGSWNEQFF | TGCGCCAGCAGCTTGACAGCGGGATCATGGAATGAGCAGTTCTTC
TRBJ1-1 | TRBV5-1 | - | CASSFGGATEAFF | TGCGCCAGCAGCTTTGGTGGGGCCACTGAAGCTTTCTTT
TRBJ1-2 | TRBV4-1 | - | CASSQDDSPNYGYTF | TGCGCCAGCAGCCAAGACGACAGCCCTAACTATGGCTACACCTTC
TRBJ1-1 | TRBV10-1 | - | CASSTGLGTEAFF | TGCGCCAGCTCCACAGGGCTAGGGACTGAAGCTTTCTTT
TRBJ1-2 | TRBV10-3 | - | CAISESVDLANYGYTF | TGTGCCATCAGTGAGTCGGTAGATTTGGCTAACTATGGCTACACCTTC
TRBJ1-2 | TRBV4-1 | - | CASSPVGEDYGYTF | TGCGCCAGCAGCCCCGTAGGGGAAGACTATGGCTACACCTTC
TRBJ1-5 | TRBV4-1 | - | CASSQAGIHQPQHF | TGCGCCAGCAGCCAAGCGGGGATACATCAGCCCCAGCATTTT
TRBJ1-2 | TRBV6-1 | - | CASSLGAIYGYTF | TGTGCCAGCAGCCTAGGGGCAATCTATGGCTACACCTTC
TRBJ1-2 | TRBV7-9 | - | CASSPATVSYGYTF | TGTGCCAGCAGCCCAGCGACAGTCAGCTATGGCTACACCTTC
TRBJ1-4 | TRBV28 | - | CASSTPALGTRDEKLFF | TGTGCCAGCAGTACACCGGCCTTAGGGACAAGGGACGAAAAACTGTTTTTT
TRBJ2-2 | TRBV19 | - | CASSHRTPNTGELFF | TGTGCCAGTAGCCACCGGACACCCAACACCGGGGAGCTGTTTTTT
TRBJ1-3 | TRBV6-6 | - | CASSSGLGTGNTIYF | TGTGCCAGCAGTTCGGGGTTGGGGACTGGAAACACCATATATTTT
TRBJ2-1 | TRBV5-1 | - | CASSLGEPNEQFF | TGCGCCAGCAGCTTGGGGGAGCCCAATGAGCAGTTCTTC
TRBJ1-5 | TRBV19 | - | CASSHRVGQPQHF | TGTGCCAGTAGCCACAGGGTCGGTCAGCCCCAGCATTTT
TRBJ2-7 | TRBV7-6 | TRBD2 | CASSRAAGGTYEQYF | TGTGCCAGCAGCCGCGCGGCGGGGGGAACCTACGAGCAGTACTTC
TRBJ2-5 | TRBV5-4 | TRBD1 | CASSETGVGETQYF | TGTGCCAGCAGCGAGACAGGGGTCGGGGAGACCCAGTACTTC
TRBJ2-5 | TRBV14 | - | CASSQDLQETQYF | TGTGCCAGCAGCCAAGATTTACAAGAGACCCAGTACTTC
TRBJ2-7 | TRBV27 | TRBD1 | CASSSTGIWYF | TGTGCCAGCAGTTCGACAGGGATCTGGTACTTC